What follows are 17 T cell receptor beta chains derived from one specimen sequenced in a study of blood T cell repertoires in COVID-19. Profiling relied on immunoSEQ multiplex PCR, and the TCRdb table lists in-frame clones only, not all of them. In the table there are around 230,000 clones, over 70% of which are singletons. What was sequenced was peripheral blood. The receptors originated from a woman aged 80 or older with acute or convalescent COVID-19.

This clone has more than one count but fewer than ten. CDR3 in amino acids: CASSLVGRGDEQFF. DNA for the CDR3: TGTGCCAGCAGCTTAGTAGGTAGGGGCGATGAGCAGTTCTTC. The chain joins TRBV7-6 to TRBJ2-1, with D perhaps TRBD1 (5 bases). Trimming shortened V by 1 base and J by 8 bases, and 12 bases separated the two germline ends. Germline V gene lookup returns CDR1 SGHVS and CDR2 FNYEAQ. The CDR3 consists of 14 residues.

In regard to this clone: Relative to the germline gene, one junction end is altered; a read error may explain this. The V gene is TRBV20-1, the J gene TRBJ2-3, with D possibly being TRBD2 (6 bases). CDR3 size: 11 residues. Germline-derived CDR1 and CDR2 are DFQATT and SNEGSKA (reference sequence). CDR3 nucleotide sequence: TGTGGCGGGATCCTCACAGATACGCAGTATTTT. Its protein product is CGGILTDTQYF.

The rearrangement joins TRBV19 to TRBJ1-2; 10 nucleotides align to TRBD1. V lost 4 bases and J lost 5; bases outside the gene matches: 1. The CDR3 is made up of 13 amino acids. CDR1 and CDR2 (germline): LNHDA, SQIVND (reference sequence). In nucleotides, the CDR3 is TGTGCCAGTAGTAGGGGACAGGGGTATGGCTACACCTTC. Its protein is CASSRGQGYGYTF.

The V gene is TRBV6-5, the J gene TRBJ1-2; TRBD1 matches 7 bases. CDR3 size: 15 residues. Germline CDR1 MNHEY, CDR2 SVGAGI. The J segment lost 2 bases and the V segment lost 0 bases, leaving 3 bases of the junction unmatched. The CDR3 spells CASSYSGQLNYGYTF. For the CDR3, the DNA is TGTGCCAGCAGTTACTCGGGACAGCTGAACTATGGCTACACCTTC.

CDR3 sequence: CASSLMGAVSTDTQYF. Written as DNA, the CDR3 is TGTGCCAGCAGTTTAATGGGGGCTGTAAGCACAGATACGCAGTATTTT. The rearrangement uses TRBV27 and TRBJ2-3, with a possible D match to TRBD1 (6 bases). V shed 2 bases and J shed 0 bases, with 12 bases lying between them. The CDR3 contains 16 residues. Germline V gene lookup returns CDR1 MNHEY and CDR2 SMNVEV (reference sequence).

The chain carries TRBV4-1 and TRBJ2-5; 11 bases are a match to TRBD2. Germline loops: CDR1 MGHRA, CDR2 YSYEKL. This CDR3 contains 16 residues. V trimming: 0 bases; J trimming: 2 bases; junction bases outside the gene matches: 2. Here the CDR3 DNA reads TGCGCCAGCAGCCAAGACGCTAGCGGGAGGCAAGAGACCCAGTACTTC. Translation: CASSQDASGRQETQYF.

The gene calls are TRBV6-5 and TRBJ2-7, with 7 bases matching TRBD1. After removal of 6 bases from V and 2 bases from J, the junction contained 7 bases not matched to a gene. The germline V gene encodes CDR1 MNHEY and CDR2 SVGAGI. This CDR3 is built from 14 residues. CDR3 DNA sequence: TGTGCCAGCAGGACAGGGATGGGGCCCTACGAGCAGTACTTC. Translated: CASRTGMGPYEQYF.

As regards this clone: Other DNA sequences in this specimen translate into the identical CDR3. The DNA of the CDR3 is TGTGCCAGCTCTCCGGGACACCAGAACACTGAAGCTTTCTTT. It is translated as CASSPGHQNTEAFF. J is TRBJ1-1 and V is TRBV18; D may be TRBD1 (6 bases). CDR3 size: 14 residues. Germline CDR1 and CDR2: KGHSH and LQKENI. V lost 6 bases, J lost 1 base, and 12 bases lay in between.

The CDR3 nucleotides are TGTGCCAGCAGCCTCCGGGACAGGGAAGGCACAGATACGCAGTATTTT. It codes for CASSLRDREGTDTQYF. This chain links TRBV7-8 with TRBJ2-3, with 9 bases matching TRBD1. After removal of 5 bases from V and 1 base from J, the junction contained 7 bases not matched to a gene. The CDR3 runs 16 residues. Germline CDR1 reads SGHVS; CDR2 reads FQNEAQ.

CDR3 protein: CASSLSGGAYEQYF. The CDR3 DNA sequence: TGTGCCAGCAGCCTCAGCGGGGGGGCCTACGAGCAGTACTTC. The chain uses TRBV11-3 and TRBJ2-7; 10 bases align to TRBD2. Germline loops: CDR1 SGHNT, CDR2 YENEEA. V dropped 5 bases and J dropped 2; count of bases not matched to a gene: 3. CDR3 size: 14 residues. The whole variable domain, remainder taken from reference TRBV11-3 and TRBJ2-7, is EAGVVQSPRYKIIEKKQPVAFWCNPISGHNTLYWYLQNLGQGPELLIRYENEEAVDDSQLPKDRFSAERLKGVDSTLKIQPAELGDSAVYLCASSLSGGAYEQYFGPGTRLTVT.

V is TRBV6-5 and J is TRBJ1-4; possible D gene TRBD1, 5 bases. The CDR3 is 16 amino acids. The V end was cut by 0 bases, the J end by 6 bases, with 14 bases between. Germline values: CDR1 MNHEY, CDR2 SVGAGI. The CDR3 coding sequence is TGTGCCAGCAGTTACTCGCCTACAGGTAGTCATGAAAAACTGTTTTTT. Its translation: CASSYSPTGSHEKLFF.

Ten or more counts support this clone. This chain joins TRBV6-1 and TRBJ2-5; 12 nucleotides agree with TRBD2. V was clipped by 2 bases and J by 2 bases; unmatched bases: 3. The germline V gene encodes CDR1 MNHNS and CDR2 SASEGT. The CDR3 runs to 16 residues. CDR3 residues: CASSELAGGPQETQYF. DNA of the CDR3: TGTGCCAGCAGTGAACTAGCGGGAGGGCCTCAAGAGACCCAGTACTTC.

The chain employs TRBV28 and TRBJ1-1, with a weak D call TRBD1 (6 bases). Trimming pared 4 bases from V and 0 bases from J, leaving 12 bases between. The CDR3 length is 15 residues. From germline, CDR1 is MDHEN and CDR2 SYDVKM. The chain's CDR3 is CASSYLGQMNTEAFF. The DNA of the CDR3 is TGTGCCAGCAGTTATTTGGGACAAATGAACACTGAAGCTTTCTTT. The whole variable domain, remainder taken from reference TRBV28 and TRBJ1-1, is DVKVTQSSRYLVKRTGEKVFLECVQDMDHENMFWYRQDPGLGLRLIYFSYDVKMKEKGDIPEGYSVSREKKERFSLILESASTNQTSMYLCASSYLGQMNTEAFFGQGTRLTVV.

The chain links TRBV6-4 to TRBJ2-1, with 9 bases aligning to TRBD1. V shed 4 bases and J 3 bases; nucleotides not matched to a gene: 4. The CDR3 runs 15 residues. CDR1 and CDR2 (germline): MRHNA, SNTAGT. Written as DNA, the CDR3 is TGTGCCAGCAGTGTTGGGACAGGGCGCTACAATGAGCAGTTCTTC. Translated, it gives CASSVGTGRYNEQFF.

The rearrangement links TRBV5-1 to TRBJ1-1; D might be TRBD1 (6 bases). The germline V gene encodes CDR1 SGHRS and CDR2 YFSETQ. V was pared by 0 bases and J by 10 bases, with 19 bases between. This CDR3 spans 15 amino acids. CDR3 protein: CASSLDRTAPLGAFF. CDR3 coding DNA: TGCGCCAGCAGCTTGGACCGGACAGCACCTTTGGGAGCTTTCTTT.

This chain joins TRBV5-4 and TRBJ1-6; TRBD1 matches 9 bases. This CDR3 comprises 14 residues. The germline gives CDR1 SGHNT, CDR2 YYREEE (reference sequence). The trim removed 4 bases at V and 7 bases at J, leaving 3 bases unmatched. In DNA, the CDR3 is TGTGCCAGCAGCCTGACAGGGGGGAATTCACCCCTCCACTTT. This sequence encodes CASSLTGGNSPLHF.

This clone has just one count. The chain recombines TRBV4-1 with TRBJ2-7; possibly TRBD2 for D (5 bases). The CDR3 loop spans 15 amino acids. Trimming removed 1 base from V and 5 bases from J, with 15 bases in between. Germline CDR1 MGHRA, CDR2 YSYEKL. CDR3 in amino acids: CASSQANPLRDEQYF. The CDR3 DNA reads TGCGCCAGCAGCCAAGCGAACCCTCTGAGGGACGAGCAGTACTTC.